The 25 T cell receptor beta chains below were found in one sample sequenced in a study of control samples from healthy donors and cancer patients. Libraries were prepared by immunoSEQ multiplex PCR; TCRdb keeps only in-frame clonotypes and omits some of them. Of some 150,000 clones listed, around 91% are singletons. The specimen was blood. The receptors were sampled from a woman aged 30 to 39 in good health.

The gene calls are TRBV21-1 and TRBJ2-5; the D call in the table, TRBD1, was not verified against the DNA. TRBV21-1 is a known pseudogene. The CDR3 covers 17 residues. CDR3 DNA: TGTGCCAGCAGCAAAGGGGTTCCAGGGGGTACCCAAGAGACCCAGTACTTC. Translation gives CASSKGVPGGTQETQYF.

The J gene is TRBJ2-4, the V gene TRBV6-4, with D perhaps being TRBD1 or TRBD2 (5 bases each). CDR3 length: 15 residues. CDR1 and CDR2 (germline): MRHNA, SNTAGT. V was trimmed by 0 bases and J by 7 bases, leaving 13 bases between them. The DNA for the CDR3 is TGTGCCAGCAGTGACTCGAGGGGTCTTTTCAACATTCAGTACTTC. The encoded protein is CASSDSRGLFNIQYF.

V usage is TRBV30 and J usage is TRBJ2-7; D ambiguous. This CDR3 has 12 amino acids. Deletions cut 0 bases from V and 4 bases from J, with 7 bases between. Germline loops: CDR1 GTSNPN, CDR2 SVGIG (reference sequence). The DNA for the CDR3 is TGTGCCTGGAGTGTCTTGGGTTACGAGCAGTACTTC. Amino acids: CAWSVLGYEQYF.

This clone was seen a few times. This chain connects TRBV6-2 or TRBV6-3 to TRBJ1-1, with D unresolved. Trimming left V 2 bases short and J 3 bases short, with 4 bases between. CDR3 length: 12 residues. Germline V gene lookup returns CDR1 MNHEY and CDR2 SVGEGT. DNA for the CDR3: TGTGCCAGCAGTTACCCGTACACTGAAGCTTTCTTT. Its protein is CASSYPYTEAFF.

The chain is built from TRBV28 and TRBJ2-1; 9 nucleotides match TRBD1. The CDR3 extends over 13 amino acids. Germline V gene data show CDR1 as MDHEN and CDR2 as SYDVKM. With V trimmed by 6 bases and J by 8 bases, 5 bases remained unmatched. The CDR3 bases are TGTGCCAGCAGGCTACAGGGGGCCTATGAGCAGTTCTTC. It encodes CASRLQGAYEQFF.

The CDR3: CASSLMAGETEAFF. The CDR3 DNA reads TGTGCCAGCAGCTTAATGGCAGGGGAAACTGAAGCTTTCTTT. V gene TRBV7-3 combines with J gene TRBJ1-1, with a weak D call TRBD1 (6 bases). CDR1 is SGHTA and CDR2 is FQGTGA in the germline V gene. The CDR3 consists of 14 residues. Trimming cost V 1 base and J 5 bases, with 11 bases left between them.

A single count supports this clone. This chain links TRBV6-5 with TRBJ1-5, with 7 bases fitting TRBD1. Germline loops: CDR1 MNHEY, CDR2 SVGAGI. V was pared by 4 bases and J by 7 bases, with 4 bases of the junction left unmatched. The CDR3 covers 13 residues. The CDR3: CASSLQGNQPQHF. The CDR3 DNA is TGTGCCAGCAGTTTACAGGGGAACCAGCCCCAGCATTTT.

V gene TRBV19 combines with J gene TRBJ1-1; no reliable D call. The CDR3 is 14 residues long. Trimming removed 5 bases at V and 7 bases at J, with 17 bases between. The germline CDR1 and CDR2 sequences are LNHDA and SQIVND (reference sequence). CDR3 protein: CASSHGGGRIEAFF. CDR3 sequence (DNA): TGTGCCAGTAGTCATGGAGGTGGGCGGATTGAAGCTTTCTTT.

This clone has just one count. This chain links TRBV2 with TRBJ1-1, with 9 nucleotides matching TRBD1. This CDR3 contains 13 residues. J gave up 6 bases and V 7 bases, and 6 bases lay outside the gene matches. Per the germline V gene, CDR1 is SNHLY and CDR2 is FYNNEI. The DNA of the CDR3 is TGTGCCAGCAACCTCGACAGGGGGGCTGAAGCTTTCTTT. Translation gives CASNLDRGAEAFF.

This sequence joins TRBV28 and TRBJ2-1; 9 nucleotides line up with TRBD2. Germline CDR1 MDHEN, CDR2 SYDVKM. Germline trimming cut 5 bases from V and 6 bases from J; bases unmatched to any gene: 5. This CDR3 has 14 amino acids. CDR3 in amino acids: CASSLAGKGNEQFF. In nucleotides, the CDR3 is TGTGCCAGCAGTCTAGCGGGAAAAGGCAATGAGCAGTTCTTC.

The CDR3 nucleotides are TGTGCCAGCTCACCAGGGGGACCCTCCTACAATGAGCAGTTCTTC. Its protein is CASSPGGPSYNEQFF. The chain couples TRBV18 to TRBJ2-1; perhaps D is TRBD1 or TRBD2 (5 bases each). Trimming took off 2 bases at V and 0 bases at J, with 8 bases between the two ends. CDR3 length equals 15 residues. Germline assignment: CDR1 KGHSH and CDR2 LQKENI.

The CDR3 DNA follows: TGTGCCAGTAGGGACAGCCGCTCCTATAATTCACCCCTCCACTTT. This translates into CASRDSRSYNSPLHF. V is TRBV19 and J is TRBJ1-6; D may be TRBD1 (6 bases). Trimming stripped 6 bases from V and 0 bases from J, with 9 bases between. Per germline, CDR1 LNHDA and CDR2 SQIVND (reference sequence). This CDR3 comprises 15 residues.

The chain is built from TRBV6-5 and TRBJ1-2; 7 positions agree with TRBD1. Germline loops: CDR1 MNHEY, CDR2 SVGAGI. V lost 0 bases and J lost 8; bases outside the gene matches: 6. The CDR3 is 14 residues long. DNA of the CDR3: TGTGCCAGCAGTTACTCTCTGACAGGGAACGGCTACACCTTC. Its protein is CASSYSLTGNGYTF.

This chain uses TRBV6-1 with TRBJ1-1, with unresolved D. CDR3 length equals 14 residues. The V end lost 0 bases, the J end lost 1 base, and 6 bases lay between the germline ends. Germline loops: CDR1 MNHNS, CDR2 SASEGT. CDR3 nucleotide sequence: TGTGCCAGCAGTGAAGCCAGCGAGAACACTGAAGCTTTCTTT. Translated, it gives CASSEASENTEAFF.

The genes are TRBV11-2 and TRBJ2-5; D gene unclear. The V gene's germline CDR1 is SGHAT and CDR2 FQNNGV. The CDR3 extends over 11 amino acids. Trimming stripped 3 bases from V and 5 bases from J, with 4 bases between. The CDR3 region is CASSFGETQYF. In nucleotides, the CDR3 is TGTGCCAGCAGCTTCGGGGAGACCCAGTACTTC.

This clone has at least ten counts. The CDR3 nucleotides are TGTGCCAGCAGCGGCACCGGGACTTCCGCCTACAATGAGCAGTTCTTC. It is translated as CASSGTGTSAYNEQFF. The chain has TRBV6-6 and TRBJ2-1; weak D call: TRBD2 (6 bases). This CDR3 region has 16 residues. Trimming removed 6 bases from V and 2 bases from J, with 17 bases in between. Germline assignment: CDR1 MNHNY and CDR2 SVGAGI (reference sequence).

CDR3 in DNA: TGTGCCAGCTCACCCGGACAGGGGGTGTTGGCTGGAAACACCATATATTTT. Translation gives CASSPGQGVLAGNTIYF. V gene TRBV18 combines with J gene TRBJ1-3; 10 bases map to TRBD1. The CDR3 is made up of 17 amino acids. Trimming removed 3 bases from V and 2 bases from J; junction bases left unmatched: 7. Germline V gene sequence: CDR1 KGHSH, CDR2 LQKENI.

This rearrangement joins TRBV7-2 to TRBJ2-3; D call uncertain. CDR3 length: 13 residues. CDR1 and CDR2 from the germline V gene are SGHTA and FQGNSA. V gave up 5 bases and J gave up 4 bases, with 10 bases separating them. CDR3 residues: CASSPRLADTQYF. The CDR3 nucleotides read TGTGCCAGCAGCCCGCGACTCGCAGATACGCAGTATTTT.

This sequence joins TRBV7-2 and TRBJ2-2, with 9 bases that match TRBD1. Germline values: CDR1 SGHTA, CDR2 FQGNSA. CDR3 length: 14 residues. The ends lost 4 bases at V and 6 bases at J; junction bases unmatched: 3. As DNA, the CDR3 is TGTGCCAGCAGCTCCACAGGGGGCTCCGGGGAGCTGTTTTTT. Amino acids: CASSSTGGSGELFF.

A few counts support this clone. This sequence joins TRBV6-1 and TRBJ1-5; D is ambiguous. The CDR3 is 15 residues long. Germline-derived CDR1 and CDR2 are MNHNS and SASEGT. V lost 1 base to trimming and J lost 0 bases, with 7 bases between them. CDR3 sequence: CASSEEDYSNQPQHF. CDR3 DNA: TGTGCCAGCAGTGAAGAGGATTATAGCAATCAGCCCCAGCATTTT.

As to this clone: The same CDR3 is also encoded by other DNA sequences in this sample. The chain employs TRBV2 and TRBJ1-5; no clear D gene. The V end lost 4 bases, the J end lost 2 bases, and 3 bases lay between the germline ends. This CDR3 has 12 residues. Germline CDR1 and CDR2: SNHLY and FYNNEI. The CDR3 nucleotides read TGTGCCAGCAGTGTGGGCAATCAGCCCCAGCATTTT. It encodes CASSVGNQPQHF.

The table lists this clone with a count of one. V is TRBV6-2 or TRBV6-3 and J is TRBJ2-3, with 7 bases fitting TRBD1. The ends lost 4 bases at V and 4 bases at J; junction bases unmatched: 5. CDR1 is MNHEY, CDR2 SVGEGT, per germline. This CDR3 is built from 14 residues. CDR3 residues: CASSSTGSPDTQYF. CDR3 nucleotide sequence: TGTGCCAGCAGTTCGACAGGGTCCCCAGATACGCAGTATTTT.

This chain connects TRBV2 to TRBJ1-5, with D tentatively TRBD1 (5 bases). V was trimmed by 3 bases and J by 2 bases, leaving 8 bases between them. The CDR3 consists of 14 residues. The V gene's germline CDR1 is SNHLY and CDR2 FYNNEI. This CDR3 reads CASSENRRNQPQHF. The CDR3 nucleotides are TGTGCCAGCAGTGAGAACAGGCGCAATCAGCCCCAGCATTTT. Using reference TRBV2 and TRBJ1-5 for the parts outside the CDR3, the full variable domain is EPEVTQTPSHQVTQMGQEVILRCVPISNHLYFYWYRQILGQKVEFLVSFYNNEISEKSEIFDDQFSVERPDGSNFTLKIRSTKLEDSAMYFCASSENRRNQPQHFGDGTRLSIL.

Worth noting for this clone: Other DNA sequences in the sample encode the same CDR3. The V gene is TRBV9, the J gene TRBJ1-1; the D is unclear. CDR3 size: 13 residues. In germline, CDR1 is SGDLS, CDR2 YYNGEE. Trimming left V 0 bases short and J 0 bases short, with 3 bases between. CDR3 amino acids: CASSVELNTEAFF. The CDR3 nucleotides read TGTGCCAGCAGCGTAGAATTGAACACTGAAGCTTTCTTT.

This rearrangement joins TRBV19 to TRBJ2-1; 9 bases fit TRBD1. V trimming: 4 bases; J trimming: 7 bases; junction bases outside the gene matches: 5. Per the germline V gene, CDR1 is LNHDA and CDR2 is SQIVND (reference sequence). This CDR3 contains 14 residues. The CDR3 DNA is TGTGCCAGTAGTAACCGACAGGGGGGTAATGAGCAGTTCTTC. Translation gives CASSNRQGGNEQFF.